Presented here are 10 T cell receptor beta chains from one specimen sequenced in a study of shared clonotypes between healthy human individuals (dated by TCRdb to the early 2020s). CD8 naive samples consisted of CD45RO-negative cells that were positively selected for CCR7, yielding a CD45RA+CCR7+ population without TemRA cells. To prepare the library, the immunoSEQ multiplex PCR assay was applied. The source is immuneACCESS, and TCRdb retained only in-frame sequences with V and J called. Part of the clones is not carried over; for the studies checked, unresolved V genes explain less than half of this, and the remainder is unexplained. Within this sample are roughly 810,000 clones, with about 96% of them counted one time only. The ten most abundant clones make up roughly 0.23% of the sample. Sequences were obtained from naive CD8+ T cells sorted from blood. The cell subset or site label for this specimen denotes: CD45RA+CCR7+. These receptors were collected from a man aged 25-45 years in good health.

Here the CDR3 reads CASSVRTGMVGNEQFF. In nucleotides, the CDR3 is TGTGCCAGCAGCGTCAGGACGGGGATGGTGGGCAATGAGCAGTTCTTC. This rearrangement joins TRBV9 to TRBJ2-1, with D perhaps matching TRBD2 (5 bases). V was cut by 2 bases and J by 6 bases, with 18 bases left in between. This CDR3 comprises 16 residues. CDR1 and CDR2 (germline): SGDLS, YYNGEE.

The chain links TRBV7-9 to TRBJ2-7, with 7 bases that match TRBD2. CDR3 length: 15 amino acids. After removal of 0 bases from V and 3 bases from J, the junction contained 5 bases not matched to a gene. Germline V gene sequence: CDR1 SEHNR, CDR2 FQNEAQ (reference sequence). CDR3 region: CASSLAGGRIYEQYF. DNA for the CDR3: TGTGCCAGCAGCTTAGCGGGCGGGAGAATCTACGAGCAGTACTTC.

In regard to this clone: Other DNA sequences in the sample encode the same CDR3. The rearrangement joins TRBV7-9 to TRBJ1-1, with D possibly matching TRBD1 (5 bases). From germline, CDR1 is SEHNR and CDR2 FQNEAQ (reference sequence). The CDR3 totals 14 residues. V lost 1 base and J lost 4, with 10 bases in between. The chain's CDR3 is CASSLVGGGTEAFF. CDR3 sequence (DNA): TGTGCCAGCAGCTTAGTTGGGGGTGGCACTGAAGCTTTCTTT.

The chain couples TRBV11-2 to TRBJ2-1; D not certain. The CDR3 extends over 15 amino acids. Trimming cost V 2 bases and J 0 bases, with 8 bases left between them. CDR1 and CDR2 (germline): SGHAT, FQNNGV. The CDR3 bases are TGTGCCAGCAGCTTAAGGTCAGACTCCTACAATGAGCAGTTCTTC. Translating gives CASSLRSDSYNEQFF.

CDR3: CASSLGRFLGELFF. The DNA of the CDR3 is TGCGCCAGCAGCTTGGGGCGATTCTTGGGGGAGCTGTTTTTT. This chain uses TRBV5-1 with TRBJ2-2; D is ambiguous. V was cut by 0 bases and J by 8 bases, with 11 bases left in between. Per germline, CDR1 SGHRS and CDR2 YFSETQ. CDR3 length equals 14 residues.

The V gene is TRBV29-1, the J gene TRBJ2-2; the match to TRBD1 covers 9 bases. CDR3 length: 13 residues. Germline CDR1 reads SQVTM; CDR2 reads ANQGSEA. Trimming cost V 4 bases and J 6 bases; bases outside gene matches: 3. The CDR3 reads CSVGQGGAGELFF. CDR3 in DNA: TGCAGCGTTGGACAGGGGGGCGCCGGGGAGCTGTTTTTT.

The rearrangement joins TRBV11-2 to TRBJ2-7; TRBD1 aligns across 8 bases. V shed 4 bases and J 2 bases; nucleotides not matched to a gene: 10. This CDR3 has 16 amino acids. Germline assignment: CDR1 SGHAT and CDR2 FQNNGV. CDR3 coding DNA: TGTGCCAGCAGCTCATCAGCGACAGGGGCTACCTACGAGCAGTACTTC. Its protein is CASSSSATGATYEQYF. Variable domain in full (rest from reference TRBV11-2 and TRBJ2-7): EAGVAQSPRYKIIEKRQSVAFWCNPISGHATLYWYQQILGQGPKLLIQFQNNGVVDDSQLPKDRFSAERLKGVDSTLKIQPAKLEDSAVYLCASSSSATGATYEQYFGPGTRLTVT.

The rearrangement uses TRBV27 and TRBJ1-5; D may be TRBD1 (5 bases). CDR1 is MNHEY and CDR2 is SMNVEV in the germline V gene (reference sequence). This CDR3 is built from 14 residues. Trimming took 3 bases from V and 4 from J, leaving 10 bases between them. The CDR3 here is CASSFRQGNQPQHF. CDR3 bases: TGTGCCAGCAGTTTTCGGCAGGGTAATCAGCCCCAGCATTTT.

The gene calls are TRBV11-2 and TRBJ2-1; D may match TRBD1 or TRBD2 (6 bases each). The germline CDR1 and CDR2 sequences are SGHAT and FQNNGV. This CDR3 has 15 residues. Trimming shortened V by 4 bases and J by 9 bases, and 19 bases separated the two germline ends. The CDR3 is CASSSPGAQVPEQFF. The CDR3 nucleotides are TGTGCCAGCAGCTCCCCGGGGGCCCAGGTTCCTGAGCAGTTCTTC.

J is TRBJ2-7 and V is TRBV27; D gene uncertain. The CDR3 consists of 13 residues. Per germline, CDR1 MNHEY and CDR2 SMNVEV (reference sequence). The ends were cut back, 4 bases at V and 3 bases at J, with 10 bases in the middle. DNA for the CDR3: TGTGCCAGCAGTTACCGGGTTAACTACGAGCAGTACTTC. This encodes CASSYRVNYEQYF.